This T cell receptor (beta chain) was profiled in a study of CD4 T cells in relation to SARS-CoV-2 and coronaviruses. Trimming removed 5 bases from V and 9 bases from J, with 17 bases in between. CDR3 length equals 15 residues. Germline CDR1 is SEHNR and CDR2 is FQNEAQ (reference sequence). Study findings and constraints: Pre-pandemic and post-infection samples never came from the same donor.

Some clones are missing from TCRdb's copy, which holds only in-frame ones; the method was immunoSEQ multiplex PCR. The data hold around 28,000 clones, with about 80% observed a single time. Concerning this clone itself: Its antigen remains unidentified.

The unexposed donors gave CD4+ T cells in 2011-2018, prior to COVID-19. CD4+ T cells were isolated from the cells after less than 13 days of culture. Unexposed-donor CD4+ T cells were probed with SARS-CoV-2 S/N and four cold-coronavirus spikes, cells permitting. The sample comprised CD4+ T cells from PBMCs, cultured in vitro. This chain uses TRBV7-9 with TRBJ1-6; TRBD1 might be the D (6 bases). The sequence was collected from a human donor in good health. CDR3 bases: TGTGCCAGCAGCCAAGGTGTAAGGGGGGGTTCACCCCTCCACTTT. Translated: CASSQGVRGGSPLHF. The full variable domain, in which reference TRBV7-9 and TRBJ1-6 provide the parts outside the CDR3, is DTGVSQNPRHKITKRGQNVTFRCDPISEHNRLYWYRQTLGQGPEFLTYFQNEAQLEKSRLLSDRFSAERPKGSFSTLEIQRTEQGDSAMYLCASSQGVRGGSPLHFGNGTRLTVT.